This T cell receptor (beta chain) comes out of a study of sequential checkpoint blockade in melanoma. About the research overall: Maintenance nivolumab came after either treatment sequence. DNA from 91 pretreatment tumor samples underwent TCRβ immunosequencing. About two dozen patients had matched tumor biopsies before treatment and at week 13 after nivolumab or ipilimumab alone. Study-wide findings and caveats: Mutational load did not correlate with tumor T-cell fraction or clonality.

Of note for this clone: The antigen is not known.

Treatment indicated: randomized to nivolumab then ipilimumab (arm A) or the reverse (arm B). Assay used: immunoSEQ multiplex PCR; TCRdb lists only in-frame clones, some missing. The data show more than 1,500 clones, with under 20% seen just once and around 9% held by the top ten. Losses at the gene ends were 4 bases for V and 5 bases for J; bases not matched to a gene: 7. The CDR3 is 14 amino acids. Germline loops: CDR1 SGHRS, CDR2 YFSETQ. Source: tumor tissue (inferred from file names), taken from a patient given nivolumab and ipilimumab in sequence. The chain combines TRBV5-1 with TRBJ2-5; 8 bases are shared with TRBD1. The clonotype originates from a human donor with melanoma. For the CDR3, the DNA is TGCGCCAGCAGCGAGGACAGGGCGATGGAGACCCAGTACTTC. Its translation is CASSEDRAMETQYF.